The 21 T cell receptor beta chains reported below all come from one sample, sequenced in a study of cytomegalovirus exposure and HLA in healthy donors. The primer mix had 60 Vbeta and 13 Jbeta primers. Profiling relied on immunoSEQ multiplex PCR, and the TCRdb table lists in-frame clones only, not all of them. The table includes about 160,000 clones, roughly 75% detected once. Sequenced sample: PBMCs. The receptors were sampled from a man aged 18 to 29 in good health and CMV-seronegative.

This sequence joins TRBV28 and TRBJ1-4; D is perhaps TRBD1 (5 bases). The germline gives CDR1 MDHEN, CDR2 SYDVKM. This CDR3 spans 14 amino acids. The V gene lost 3 bases and the J gene lost 4 bases, with 9 bases spanning the gap. DNA of the CDR3: TGTGCCAGCAGTTTGTTGGGGCATAATGAAAAACTGTTTTTT. This translates into CASSLLGHNEKLFF.

The rearrangement uses TRBV7-8 and TRBJ2-7; 8 nucleotides match TRBD2. CDR1 SGHVS and CDR2 FQNEAQ come from the germline V gene. The J segment lost 2 bases and the V segment lost 4 bases, leaving 1 base of the junction unmatched. The CDR3 consists of 13 residues. The CDR3 sequence is CASSSGLAYEQYF. The CDR3 nucleotides are TGTGCCAGCAGCTCGGGACTAGCCTACGAGCAGTACTTC.

The rearrangement links TRBV19 to TRBJ1-5; 8 bases align to TRBD1. The CDR3 has 15 amino acids. J gave up 6 bases and V 1 base, and 5 bases lay outside the gene matches. Germline V gene sequence: CDR1 LNHDA, CDR2 SQIVND (reference sequence). CDR3 sequence: CASSIGTGLVQPQHF. DNA of the CDR3: TGTGCCAGTAGTATAGGGACAGGGTTGGTTCAGCCCCAGCATTTT.

The sample holds a few counts of this clone. This chain uses TRBV6-6 with TRBJ2-1, with a tentative D call TRBD2 (5 bases). The CDR3 sequence is 11 residues long. Trimming pared 6 bases from V and 10 bases from J, leaving 10 bases between. Germline V lookup: CDR1 MNHNY, CDR2 SVGAGI (reference sequence). Here the CDR3 DNA reads TGTGCCAGCAGGTCGCCGGGAGAGCAGTTCTTC. Protein sequence: CASRSPGEQFF.

This clone appeared once. The rearrangement links TRBV11-2 to TRBJ1-1, with no clear D. Germline V CDR1 and CDR2: SGHAT, FQNNGV. CDR3 length equals 15 residues. V was pared by 1 base and J by 1 base, with 10 bases between. The CDR3 nucleotides are TGTGCCAGCAGCTTAGGTTTAGCCAGGAACACTGAAGCTTTCTTT. It translates to CASSLGLARNTEAFF.

This rearrangement joins TRBV7-9 to TRBJ1-6, with a tentative D call TRBD1 (5 bases). Germline values: CDR1 SEHNR, CDR2 FQNEAQ (reference sequence). The CDR3 contains 14 residues. Trimming stripped 5 bases from V and 6 bases from J, with 11 bases between. This chain's CDR3 is CASSPTQGNSPLHF. CDR3 in DNA: TGTGCCAGCAGCCCTACCCAGGGTAATTCACCCCTCCACTTT.

The chain uses TRBV27 and TRBJ1-5; perhaps TRBD1 as D (6 bases). This CDR3 spans 15 amino acids. Germline assignment: CDR1 MNHEY and CDR2 SMNVEV (reference sequence). Trimming cost V 1 base and J 10 bases, with 17 bases left between them. CDR3 amino acids: CASSLFGTTGNPQHF. The CDR3 nucleotides are TGTGCCAGCAGTTTATTTGGGACAACCGGTAACCCCCAGCATTTT.

J is TRBJ1-2 and V is TRBV25-1; D is perhaps TRBD1 (6 bases). Looked up from germline, CDR1 is MGHDK and CDR2 is SYGVNS. This CDR3 region has 14 residues. V was trimmed by 1 base and J by 4 bases, leaving 10 bases between them. This chain's CDR3 is CASSELGAGYGYTF. DNA for the CDR3: TGTGCCAGCAGTGAATTGGGGGCAGGCTATGGCTACACCTTC.

This chain uses TRBV6-6 with TRBJ1-4; D is ambiguous. Germline CDR1 is MNHNY and CDR2 is SVGAGI (reference sequence). The CDR3 is 12 residues long. V was pared by 5 bases and J by 5 bases, with 6 bases between. Written as DNA, the CDR3 is TGTGCCAGCAGTCTCTTAAATGAAAAACTGTTTTTT. Protein: CASSLLNEKLFF.

The gene calls are TRBV7-2 and TRBJ2-4; 9 positions agree with TRBD1. Germline V gene lookup returns CDR1 SGHTA and CDR2 FQGNSA. J gave up 2 bases and V 1 base, and 3 bases lay outside the gene matches. CDR3 size: 16 residues. The CDR3 protein is CASSLDRGRTKNIQYF. Written as DNA, the CDR3 is TGTGCCAGCAGCTTAGACAGGGGGCGTACCAAAAACATTCAGTACTTC.

The chain is built from TRBV4-1 and TRBJ1-2, with D perhaps TRBD1 (5 bases). CDR1 MGHRA and CDR2 YSYEKL come from the germline V gene. The CDR3 is 15 amino acids. V was trimmed by 3 bases and J by 4 bases, leaving 15 bases between them. CDR3 sequence reads: CASSHPGGDTYGYTF. The CDR3 DNA reads as TGCGCCAGCAGCCACCCGGGGGGGGATACCTATGGCTACACCTTC.

This chain joins TRBV27 and TRBJ2-5; unclear D gene. Trimming took off 2 bases at V and 2 bases at J, with 9 bases between the two ends. Germline lookup yields CDR1 MNHEY and CDR2 SMNVEV (reference sequence). The CDR3 has 14 residues. CDR3 in DNA: TGTGCCAGCAGTTTAAATACAGCTCAAGAGACCCAGTACTTC. As protein: CASSLNTAQETQYF.

The chain carries TRBV5-4 and TRBJ2-1; D perhaps matches TRBD2 (5 bases). Germline lookup yields CDR1 SGHNT and CDR2 YYREEE (reference sequence). V lost 2 bases to trimming and J lost 3 bases, with 9 bases between them. This CDR3 contains 14 residues. The CDR3 protein is CASSLADYYNEQFF. The CDR3, as DNA: TGTGCCAGCAGCTTAGCGGATTACTACAATGAGCAGTTCTTC.

This clone was counted between two and nine times. The rearrangement links TRBV27 to TRBJ2-3, with TRBD1 matching over 8 bases. The junction had 6 bases not matched to a gene; V was cut back by 3 bases and J by 4 bases. CDR3 size: 15 residues. Germline assignment: CDR1 MNHEY and CDR2 SMNVEV (reference sequence). Written as DNA, the CDR3 is TGTGCCAGCAGTTTCGGCCAGGGGGCCGCAGATACGCAGTATTTT. Residues: CASSFGQGAADTQYF.

The V and J genes are TRBV7-9 and TRBJ2-3; D not resolved. Germline V gene lookup returns CDR1 SEHNR and CDR2 FQNEAQ (reference sequence). The CDR3 extends over 15 amino acids. V was cut by 5 bases and J by 4 bases, with 16 bases left in between. CDR3 protein: CASSLSTWFPDTQYF. For the CDR3, the DNA is TGTGCCAGCAGCCTCTCTACCTGGTTCCCAGATACGCAGTATTTT.

V is TRBV25-1 and J is TRBJ1-5; 11 bases are a match to TRBD1. The CDR3 has 15 residues. V dropped 3 bases and J dropped 5; count of bases not matched to a gene: 3. CDR1 and CDR2 from the germline V gene are MGHDK and SYGVNS. The CDR3 sequence is CASSDPGQGDQPQHF. The CDR3 DNA reads TGTGCCAGCAGTGACCCGGGACAGGGGGATCAGCCCCAGCATTTT.

J is TRBJ2-7 and V is TRBV27; TRBD1 aligns across 10 bases. This CDR3 comprises 17 residues. With 6 bases clipped from V and 2 bases from J, the junction kept 13 bases outside the gene matches. The germline V gene has CDR1 MNHEY and CDR2 SMNVEV (reference sequence). The CDR3 sequence: CASSRYLGTGATYEQYF. CDR3 nucleotides: TGTGCCAGCAGCCGATACCTTGGGACAGGGGCTACCTACGAGCAGTACTTC.

This chain uses TRBV7-2 with TRBJ2-7; 9 bases line up with TRBD1. The CDR3 has 15 amino acids. Trimming at V came to 2 bases and at J to 2 bases, leaving 4 bases not matched to a gene. Germline V CDR1 and CDR2: SGHTA, FQGNSA. CDR3 coding DNA: TGTGCCAGCAGCTTATGGGGGACAGGGACCTACGAGCAGTACTTC. This codes for CASSLWGTGTYEQYF. Combining the CDR3 with reference TRBV7-2 and TRBJ2-7 gives the whole variable domain GAGVSQSPSNKVTEKGKDVELRCDPISGHTALYWYRQSLGQGLEFLIYFQGNSAPDKSGLPSDRFSAERTGGSVSTLTIQRTQQEDSAVYLCASSLWGTGTYEQYFGPGTRLTVT.

The rearrangement joins TRBV5-1 to TRBJ2-7, with 8 bases fitting TRBD1. V gave up 4 bases and J gave up 5 bases; unmatched junction bases: 11. The CDR3 is 15 residues long. Looked up from germline, CDR1 is SGHRS and CDR2 is YFSETQ. This CDR3 reads CASSPPDRVRHEQYF. In nucleotides, the CDR3 is TGCGCCAGCAGCCCACCGGACAGGGTGAGGCACGAGCAGTACTTC.

In this sample, this clone turned up once. This chain links TRBV2 with TRBJ2-2; 12 bases align to TRBD2. Germline CDR1 SNHLY, CDR2 FYNNEI. J gave up 6 bases and V 5 bases, and 4 bases lay outside the gene matches. The CDR3 extends over 15 amino acids. CDR3: CASSWTSGISGELFF. The CDR3 DNA sequence: TGTGCCAGCAGTTGGACTAGCGGGATCTCCGGGGAGCTGTTTTTT.

The V call is TRBV7-2, the J call TRBJ2-7, with 8 bases fitting TRBD1. The CDR3 covers 13 residues. Germline lookup yields CDR1 SGHTA and CDR2 FQGNSA. With V trimmed by 4 bases and J by 6 bases, 5 bases remained unmatched. CDR3 sequence (DNA): TGTGCCAGCAGCTCCGACAGGGGCGCCGAGCAGTACTTC. Its protein product is CASSSDRGAEQYF.